The 5 T cell receptor beta chains listed next were all sequenced from one sample in a study of cytomegalovirus exposure and HLA in healthy donors. PCR was performed using 60 Vbeta and 13 Jbeta primers. Data came from immunoSEQ multiplex PCR; TCRdb stores just in-frame clones and leaves some out. Here the sample spans approximately 72,000 clones, 78% being singletons. The sample was PBMCs. The receptors derive from a male donor in good health and CMV-seropositive.

This chain links TRBV5-5 with TRBJ1-2; D unresolved. This CDR3 is 12 amino acids long. CDR1 and CDR2 (germline): SGHKS, YYEKEE (reference sequence). The V end was cut by 5 bases, the J end by 4 bases, with 9 bases between. This CDR3 is CASSPGLYGYTF. CDR3 coding DNA: TGTGCCAGCAGTCCCGGACTCTATGGCTACACCTTC.

V and J are TRBV5-1 and TRBJ2-3; 8 nucleotides line up with TRBD2. The CDR3 is 17 residues long. Germline V gene sequence: CDR1 SGHRS, CDR2 YFSETQ. V shed 0 bases and J 3 bases; nucleotides not matched to a gene: 9. The CDR3 bases are TGCGCCAGCAGCTTGGGGATGGCGGGGGGATGGACAGATACGCAGTATTTT. As protein: CASSLGMAGGWTDTQYF.

Notes on this clone: A read error may produce the germline difference seen at one junction end. As DNA, the CDR3 is TGTTCCAGCAGCCCAGAGGAGGGGACAGGGGGCGATGAGACCCAGTACTTC. Protein: CSSSPEEGTGGDETQYF. The genes are TRBV7-9 and TRBJ2-5, with 12 bases identical to TRBD1. The CDR3 is 17 residues long. Germline values: CDR1 SEHNR, CDR2 FQNEAQ (reference sequence).

V and J are TRBV5-1 and TRBJ2-1; weak D call: TRBD2 (6 bases). Trimming removed 0 bases from V and 2 bases from J, with 9 bases in between. Germline V lookup: CDR1 SGHRS, CDR2 YFSETQ. The CDR3 is made up of 15 amino acids. The CDR3 loop reads CASSLERGAYNEQFF. CDR3 nucleotides: TGCGCCAGCAGCTTGGAGCGCGGGGCCTACAATGAGCAGTTCTTC.

Points on this clone: The sample has other DNA sequences that encode this CDR3 too. This sequence joins TRBV6-6 and TRBJ1-5, with 8 bases lining up with TRBD1. The CDR3 is 14 amino acids. V was clipped by 2 bases and J by 7 bases; unmatched bases: 4. Germline V CDR1 and CDR2: MNHNY, SVGAGI (reference sequence). CDR3 bases: TGTGCCAGCAGTTACACAGGGGGAAGGCAGCCCCAGCATTTT. Protein product: CASSYTGGRQPQHF.